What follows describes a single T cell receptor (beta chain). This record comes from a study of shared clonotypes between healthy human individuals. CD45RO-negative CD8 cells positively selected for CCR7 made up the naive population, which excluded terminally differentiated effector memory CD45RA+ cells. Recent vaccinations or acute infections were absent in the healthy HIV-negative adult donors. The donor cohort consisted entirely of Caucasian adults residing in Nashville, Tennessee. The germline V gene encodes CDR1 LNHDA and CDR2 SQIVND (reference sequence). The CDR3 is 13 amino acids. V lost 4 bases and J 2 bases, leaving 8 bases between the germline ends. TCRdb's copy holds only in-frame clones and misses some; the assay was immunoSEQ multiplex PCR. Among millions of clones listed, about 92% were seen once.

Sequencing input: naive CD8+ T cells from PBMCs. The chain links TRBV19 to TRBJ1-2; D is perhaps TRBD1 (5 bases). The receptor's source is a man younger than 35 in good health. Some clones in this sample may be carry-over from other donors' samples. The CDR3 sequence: CASSKGENYGYTF. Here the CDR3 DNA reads TGTGCCAGTAGTAAAGGGGAAAACTATGGCTACACCTTC.